These 2 T cell receptor beta chains came from one sample sequenced in a study of blood T cell repertoires in COVID-19. The table came from immunoSEQ multiplex PCR; TCRdb's copy has only in-frame clones and leaves some out. This repertoire shows around 250,000 clones, about 87% found once; its top ten account for 3.1%. Sequenced input: PBMCs or T cells enriched from blood (not recorded which). These receptors came from a woman between 40 and 50 years old who had been exposed to COVID-19.

J is TRBJ1-2 and V is TRBV5-4; 10 bases fit TRBD1. The V gene's germline CDR1 is SGHNT and CDR2 YYREEE (reference sequence). The trim removed 7 bases at V and 0 bases at J, leaving 9 bases unmatched. CDR3 length: 16 amino acids. The CDR3 sequence: CASRLGQGLPNYGYTF. As DNA, the CDR3 is TGTGCCAGCCGCCTGGGACAGGGGCTCCCTAACTATGGCTACACCTTC.

About this clone: A read error may produce the germline difference seen at one junction end. The chain joins TRBV5-1 to TRBJ2-1; 8 bases match TRBD2. CDR1 is SGHRS and CDR2 is YFSETQ in the germline V gene. The CDR3 spans 15 residues. This CDR3 reads CASSLSLADYNEQFF. The CDR3 DNA sequence: TGTGCCAGCAGCTTGTCACTAGCGGACTACAATGAGCAGTTCTTC.